Ten or more counts support the clone carrying this TCR beta chain. Antigen unknown. The CDR3 has 16 residues. With 6 bases removed from V and 4 bases from J, the gap between germline ends came to 21 bases. Germline V gives CDR1 MNHEY, CDR2 SVGEGT. The sample belongs to a study of blood T cells in healthy people across ages. Across the study: About one barcoded beta molecule per two T cells came from capture by template switching. Study-wide results and caveats: Conclusively comparing naive with antigen-experienced cells was impossible with unsorted PBMCs. Significant beta diversity loss was already apparent by age approximately 40, declining roughly linearly.

The study recruited healthy Caucasian donors from Russia who were aged about 6 to 95. Primed by a sample-barcoded 5' primer and a J-beta primer mix, a second PCR proceeded for 7 to 11 cycles. TCRdb recomputed calls from the 5' RACE reads with MiXCR, one row per CDR3 protein. The sample holds hundreds of thousands of distinct CDR3 sequences, approximately 40% seen once. This receptor was identified in an elderly man in good health. J is TRBJ1-2 and V is TRBV6-2 or TRBV6-3; no reliable D call. Material for sequencing was blood. The CDR3 sequence is CASRSLGSAEAYGYTF. For the CDR3, the DNA is TGTGCCAGCAGATCCCTTGGCTCCGCGGAAGCCTATGGCTACACCTTC.